The next 17 T cell receptor beta chains were all read from a single sample in a study of T cells after yellow fever vaccination. Using its own MiXCR run on the 5' RACE reads, TCRdb lists one record per CDR3 protein. Of 170,000 or so distinct CDR3 sequences in the sample, approximately 9.9% were seen once. The sequenced sample was CD8+ T cells sorted from PBMCs, obtained 45 days after the yellow fever booster vaccination. All receptors derive from a man between 18 and 29 years old who received the YFV17D yellow fever vaccine.

In this sample, this clonotype turned up once. The chain is built from TRBV4-2 and TRBJ1-5; no reliable D call. Germline CDR1 and CDR2: LGHNA and YNFKEQ. The V gene lost 3 bases and the J gene lost 2 bases, with 11 bases spanning the gap. The CDR3 is 15 amino acids. The CDR3 DNA is TGTGCCAGCAGCCAGGAAAACGGTGGCAATCAGCCCCAGCATTTT. It yields the protein CASSQENGGNQPQHF.

The chain links TRBV7-9 to TRBJ2-1, with D maybe TRBD2 (6 bases). Germline CDR1 is SEHNR and CDR2 is FQNEAQ (reference sequence). V lost 8 bases, J lost 12 bases, and 20 bases lay in between. The CDR3 extends over 13 amino acids. The CDR3 is CASPQDSGGWQFF. CDR3 in DNA: TGTGCCAGCCCTCAGGATAGCGGTGGTTGGCAGTTCTTC.

In its sample, this clonotype was seen a few times. The chain is built from TRBV19 and TRBJ2-1; a weak D match, TRBD1 (6 bases). V was cut by 1 base and J by 10 bases, with 14 bases left in between. Germline lookup yields CDR1 LNHDA and CDR2 SQIVND (reference sequence). The length of the CDR3 is 14 residues. CDR3 amino acids: CASSIALQGGEQFF. Here the CDR3 DNA reads TGTGCCAGTAGTATAGCCCTACAGGGTGGGGAGCAGTTCTTC.

In its sample, this clonotype was seen a few times. This chain links TRBV21-1 with TRBJ2-3; the listed D gene, TRBD1, was not tested against the DNA. TRBV21-1 is termed a pseudogene. CDR3 length: 17 amino acids. CDR3 coding DNA: TGTGCCAGCAGCAAAGCGGGGCCGGGGCAGGACGAAGATACGCAGTATTTT. This encodes CASSKAGPGQDEDTQYF.

This chain links TRBV7-2 with TRBJ2-7; 10 nucleotides align to TRBD2. The CDR3 runs to 14 residues. Germline-derived CDR1 and CDR2 are SGHTA and FQGNSA. The junction had 0 bases not matched to a gene; V was cut back by 1 base and J by 3 bases. CDR3 protein: CASSLVAGGYEQYV. CDR3 coding DNA: TGTGCCAGCAGCTTAGTAGCGGGGGGCTACGAGCAGTACGTC.

A few counts support this clonotype. The genes are TRBV2 and TRBJ1-4; D uncertain. V was clipped by 3 bases and J by 13 bases, with 12 bases between them. The germline CDR1 and CDR2 sequences are SNHLY and FYNNEI. The CDR3 has 12 amino acids. The CDR3 region has the DNA TGTGCCAGCAGTGACCCACGGGAGGTACTGTTTTTT. It codes for CASSDPREVLFF.

A few counts support this clonotype. This chain links TRBV7-2 with TRBJ2-3; TRBD1 or TRBD2 may be the D gene (5 bases each). From germline, CDR1 is SGHTA and CDR2 FQGNSA. The CDR3 length is 17 residues. V was trimmed by 4 bases and J by 3 bases, leaving 20 bases between them. This chain's CDR3 is CASSYPRQGAATDTQYF. In DNA, the CDR3 is TGTGCCAGCAGCTATCCCAGGCAGGGAGCCGCAACAGATACGCAGTATTTT.

This clonotype came up a few times. Written as DNA, the CDR3 is TGTGCCAGCAGCTTCCAGGCGGCAGGCCGGGAGCTGTTTTTT. It is translated as CASSFQAAGRELFF. V and J are TRBV7-9 and TRBJ2-2; D is undetermined. The V gene lost 3 bases and the J gene lost 9 bases, with 14 bases spanning the gap. This CDR3 has 14 residues. The germline gives CDR1 SEHNR, CDR2 FQNEAQ (reference sequence).

The gene calls are TRBV28 and TRBJ2-5, with 11 positions matching TRBD2. V shed 5 bases, J shed 3 bases, and the junction held 5 bases outside the gene matches. Germline V gene lookup returns CDR1 MDHEN and CDR2 SYDVKM. This CDR3 is built from 15 residues. The CDR3 DNA follows: TGTGCCAGCAGTGAAGTAGCGGGGGGGAAAGAGACCCAGTACTTC. It specifies CASSEVAGGKETQYF.

This clonotype occurred many times. CDR3 nucleotides: TGTGCTAGTGGTTTGGTACGCGGACAGGGTGTAGTTTCCCAGTACTTC. It codes for CASGLVRGQGVVSQYF. The V gene is TRBV12-5, the J gene TRBJ2-5, with 8 nucleotides matching TRBD1. The CDR3 spans 16 residues. Germline values: CDR1 LGHNT, CDR2 FRNRAP. Trimming removed 0 bases from V and 9 bases from J; junction bases left unmatched: 12. Drawing the rest from reference TRBV12-5 and TRBJ2-5, the complete variable domain is DARVTQTPRHKVTEMGQEVTMRCQPILGHNTVFWYRQTMMQGLELLAYFRNRAPLDDSGMPKDRFSAEMPDATLATLKIQPSEPRDSAVYFCASGLVRGQGVVSQYFGPGTRLLVL.

Many counts were recorded for this clonotype. CDR3 DNA: TGTGCCAGCAGTTTCAGGGTTACGGGGGGGCCGAAGGAGCAGTTCTTC. Translation: CASSFRVTGGPKEQFF. J is TRBJ2-1 and V is TRBV6-5, with 8 positions matching TRBD2. Germline V gene lookup returns CDR1 MNHEY and CDR2 SVGAGI. V dropped 4 bases and J dropped 10; count of bases not matched to a gene: 15. CDR3 length: 16 residues.

This clonotype was observed a handful of times. The chain couples TRBV6-2 or TRBV6-3 to TRBJ2-7, with 11 bases fitting TRBD2. The CDR3 runs to 14 residues. The germline V gene encodes CDR1 MNHEY and CDR2 SVGEGT. V lost 5 bases and J lost 2; bases outside the gene matches: 2. CDR3 DNA: TGTGCCAGCAGTCCTAGCGGGGGGCCCTACGAGCAGTACGTC. Translating it yields CASSPSGGPYEQYV.

CDR3 residues: CASGGTSGFRTDTQYF. The CDR3 nucleotides read TGTGCCAGTGGGGGGACTTCAGGTTTCCGGACAGATACGCAGTATTTT. This chain joins TRBV19 and TRBJ2-3; D is perhaps TRBD2 (6 bases). The CDR3 has 16 residues. Germline V gives CDR1 LNHDA, CDR2 SQIVND (reference sequence). V was clipped by 8 bases and J by 3 bases, with 21 bases between them.

This clonotype was seen ten or more times. This chain connects TRBV6-4 to TRBJ2-1, with 12 bases that match TRBD1. CDR1 and CDR2 (germline): MRHNA, SNTAGT. There are 15 residues in the CDR3. Trimming took 3 bases from V and 7 from J; bases not matched to a gene: 4. This chain's CDR3 is CASSEAGQGANEQFF. The CDR3, as DNA: TGTGCCAGCAGTGAAGCGGGACAGGGGGCTAATGAGCAGTTCTTC.

This clonotype was seen many times. The chain is built from TRBV27 and TRBJ2-1, with 7 nucleotides matching TRBD2. The V segment lost 3 bases and the J segment 9 bases; nucleotides outside the gene matches: 8. This CDR3 comprises 14 residues. The germline V gene encodes CDR1 MNHEY and CDR2 SMNVEV (reference sequence). CDR3 DNA: TGTGCCAGCAGTTTCCTGGGAGGGGATGGTGAGCAGTTCTTC. This sequence encodes CASSFLGGDGEQFF.

This clonotype was picked up many times. The chain joins TRBV5-1 to TRBJ1-1; 9 bases are shared with TRBD1. The germline V gene has CDR1 SGHRS and CDR2 YFSETQ. J lost 3 bases, V lost 3 bases, and 6 bases had no gene match. There are 15 residues in the CDR3. The CDR3 sequence: CASSSTDRGDTEAFF. CDR3 nucleotides: TGCGCCAGCAGCTCCACGGACAGGGGAGACACTGAAGCTTTCTTT.

The genes are TRBV7-9 and TRBJ2-5; maybe TRBD1 (5 bases). Germline CDR1 SEHNR, CDR2 FQNEAQ (reference sequence). The CDR3 runs to 15 residues. The V end was cut by 5 bases, the J end by 0 bases, with 13 bases between. The CDR3 spells CASSPPQENQETQYF. DNA for the CDR3: TGTGCCAGCAGCCCGCCACAGGAGAACCAAGAGACCCAGTACTTC.